This TCR beta chain originates from a study of molecular identifiers for immune sequencing clone quantification. Germline trimming cut 3 bases from V and 4 bases from J; bases unmatched to any gene: 7. The CDR3 covers 14 residues. The germline gives CDR1 SGHNT, CDR2 YYREEE (reference sequence). Previously described methods and listed TCR primers were used for bulk TCR libraries. MiXCR, applied by TCRdb to the PCR reads, yields one record per CDR3 protein. Among 65,000 or so distinct CDR3 sequences listed, about a fifth were seen once. The sequencing sample was made of naive CD8+ T cells from blood, with Jurkat cell RNA spiked in. Subset described: FACS-sorted CD8+CD4-CCR7+CD45RA+ naive T cells. The receptor was derived from a human donor in good health. Some libraries in this study had Jurkat cell RNA spiked in. This chain uses TRBV5-4 with TRBJ2-7, with TRBD1 identical over 7 bases. CDR3 coding DNA: TGTGCCAGCAGCTCTCAGGGGGACCTTTACGAGCAGTACTTC. It encodes CASSSQGDLYEQYF. Drawing the rest from reference TRBV5-4 and TRBJ2-7, the complete variable domain is ETGVTQSPTHLIKTRGQQVTLRCSSQSGHNTVSWYQQALGQGPQFIFQYYREEENGRGNFPPRFSGLQFPNYSSELNVNALELDDSALYLCASSSQGDLYEQYFGPGTRLTVT.